The 23 T cell receptor beta chains below come from one sample, sequenced in a study of beta chain features in type 1 diabetes. As every portion of the isolated RNA was reverse transcribed, the sequencing read expressed TCRB transcripts. TCRdb keeps only in-frame clones here, not all; method: immunoSEQ multiplex PCR. The sample comprises 350,000 or so clones, around 19% of which are singletons, and under 0.055% rests with the top ten. The source material was naive CD4+ T cells from blood. Receptor source: a woman between 18 and 30 years old in good health.

This clone was recorded a few times. The chain uses TRBV7-2 and TRBJ1-2; D not resolved. Trimming took 5 bases from V and 4 from J, leaving 8 bases between them. This CDR3 is 12 amino acids long. Germline loops: CDR1 SGHTA, CDR2 FQGNSA. Here the CDR3 reads CASSPPGYGYTF. The CDR3 DNA reads as TGTGCCAGCAGCCCGCCAGGCTATGGCTACACCTTC.

This chain links TRBV4-1 with TRBJ1-1; D is unclear. V lost 4 bases and J lost 5, with 11 bases in between. Germline lookup yields CDR1 MGHRA and CDR2 YSYEKL. The CDR3 is made up of 13 amino acids. CDR3 amino acids: CASSPQRRTEAFF. The CDR3 DNA follows: TGCGCCAGCAGCCCCCAGAGGAGGACTGAAGCTTTCTTT.

The rearrangement uses TRBV6-5 and TRBJ2-5; the D gene is possibly TRBD2 (7 bases). CDR1 MNHEY and CDR2 SVGAGI come from the germline V gene. This CDR3 has 15 amino acids. Trimming removed 2 bases from V and 5 bases from J, with 15 bases in between. For the CDR3, the DNA is TGTGCCAGCAGTTACGGGGGGGGGCTGGTCGAGACCCAGTACTTC. This codes for CASSYGGGLVETQYF.

The chain couples TRBV30 to TRBJ1-2, with D perhaps matching TRBD1 (6 bases). The CDR3 consists of 13 residues. Germline CDR1 reads GTSNPN; CDR2 reads SVGIG (reference sequence). V shed 7 bases and J shed 7 bases, with 19 bases lying between them. The CDR3 spells CASSRGGGGGYTF. CDR3 DNA sequence: TGTGCCTCATCTAGGGGGGGAGGTGGTGGCTACACCTTC.

This clone has a handful of counts. The rearrangement links TRBV7-9 to TRBJ1-5; D not certain. The CDR3 length is 12 residues. V lost 8 bases to trimming and J lost 0 bases, with 5 bases between them. Germline lookup yields CDR1 SEHNR and CDR2 FQNEAQ (reference sequence). CDR3 protein: CASAYSNQPQHF. DNA for the CDR3: TGTGCCAGCGCCTATAGCAATCAGCCCCAGCATTTT.

As concerns this clone: No DNA is shown, since the ends of the CDR3 on it are uncertain; the CDR3 is the one TCRdb lists. The gene calls are TRBV5-4 and TRBJ1-4; the DNA was not used to check the table's D call, TRBD1. The CDR3 has 19 amino acids, counting both end residues. The germline gives CDR1 SGHNT, CDR2 YYREEE (reference sequence). CDR3 amino acids: CASSSTGGGELERMKNCFF.

The chain recombines TRBV4-1 with TRBJ2-3; 9 bases are shared with TRBD1. There are 16 residues in the CDR3. Germline trimming cut 4 bases from V and 5 bases from J; bases unmatched to any gene: 10. Per germline, CDR1 MGHRA and CDR2 YSYEKL. The CDR3 sequence is CASSLIGTGRRDTQYF. CDR3 DNA: TGCGCCAGCAGCCTCATCGGGACAGGGAGACGAGATACGCAGTATTTT.

Only a few counts were recorded for this clone. The rearrangement links TRBV5-1 to TRBJ2-5; TRBD2 agrees at 7 bases. Germline CDR1 and CDR2: SGHRS and YFSETQ. V lost 0 bases and J lost 4; bases outside the gene matches: 6. CDR3 size: 15 residues. The DNA of the CDR3 is TGCGCCAGCAGCTTGGGACTAGCCGATGGAGAGACCCAGTACTTC. It is translated as CASSLGLADGETQYF.

The rearrangement uses TRBV9 and TRBJ1-6; 7 bases align to TRBD1. V was clipped by 0 bases and J by 10 bases; unmatched bases: 7. In germline, CDR1 is SGDLS, CDR2 YYNGEE. This CDR3 region has 15 residues. CDR3 protein: CASSVEDRVGSPLHF. The CDR3 DNA is TGTGCCAGCAGCGTAGAAGACAGGGTGGGCTCACCCCTCCACTTT.

This clone was observed a few times. The chain carries TRBV4-1 and TRBJ1-2; 8 bases match TRBD1. V lost 8 bases, J lost 4 bases, and 6 bases stayed unmatched. CDR3 length: 13 amino acids. CDR1 and CDR2 from the germline V gene are MGHRA and YSYEKL. CDR3 amino acids: CASRGTGRYGYTF. CDR3 DNA: TGCGCCAGCCGGGGGACAGGCCGCTATGGCTACACCTTC.

This chain connects TRBV6-5 to TRBJ1-1, with unresolved D. CDR1 is MNHEY and CDR2 is SVGAGI in the germline V gene. This CDR3 region has 14 residues. V shed 4 bases and J shed 7 bases, with 16 bases lying between them. The CDR3 is CASSSTFEGGEAFF. CDR3 in DNA: TGTGCCAGCAGTTCGACTTTTGAGGGAGGTGAAGCTTTCTTT.

With respect to this clone: Compared with germline, one end of the junction differs, possibly owing to a read error. This rearrangement joins TRBV2 to TRBJ2-5; 7 positions match TRBD2. This CDR3 region has 11 residues. Germline V lookup: CDR1 SNHLY, CDR2 FYNNEI. CDR3 nucleotides: TGTGTCAGCGGGGCCGGAGAGACCCAGTACTTC. This translates into CVSGAGETQYF. The whole variable domain, filled in from reference TRBV2 and TRBJ2-5, reads EPEVTQTPSHQVTQMGQEVILRCVPISNHLYFYWYRQILGQKVEFLVSFYNNEISEKSEIFDDQFSVERPDGSNFTLKIRSTKLEDSAMYFCVSGAGETQYFGPGTRLLVL.

This clone was counted a few times. The gene calls are TRBV7-2 and TRBJ2-7; 7 bases agree with TRBD1. CDR3 length: 15 residues. V was pared by 5 bases and J by 2 bases, with 9 bases of the junction left unmatched. CDR1 is SGHTA, CDR2 FQGNSA, per germline. The CDR3 here is CASSTSDRAPYEQYF. For the CDR3, the DNA is TGTGCCAGCAGCACGTCCGACAGGGCCCCCTACGAGCAGTACTTC. The complete variable domain, with remaining parts taken from reference TRBV7-2 and TRBJ2-7, reads GAGVSQSPSNKVTEKGKDVELRCDPISGHTALYWYRQSLGQGLEFLIYFQGNSAPDKSGLPSDRFSAERTGGSVSTLTIQRTQQEDSAVYLCASSTSDRAPYEQYFGPGTRLTVT.

The rearrangement uses TRBV30 and TRBJ1-4; D perhaps matches TRBD1 (5 bases). Germline assignment: CDR1 GTSNPN and CDR2 SVGIG (reference sequence). CDR3 length: 12 residues. V was clipped by 4 bases and J by 7 bases, with 10 bases between them. CDR3 nucleotides: TGTGCCTGGAACGGGGGAATTGAAAAACTGTTTTTT. It is translated as CAWNGGIEKLFF.

V gene TRBV5-4 combines with J gene TRBJ2-5; 7 nucleotides agree with TRBD1. V shed 4 bases, J shed 5 bases, and the junction held 11 bases outside the gene matches. The CDR3 spans 15 residues. Germline assignment: CDR1 SGHNT and CDR2 YYREEE (reference sequence). CDR3 in DNA: TGTGCCAGCAGCCCCACAGGGGAGTCGTGGGAGACCCAGTACTTC. As protein: CASSPTGESWETQYF.

The sample holds a few counts of this clone. The chain combines TRBV5-1 with TRBJ2-5, with TRBD1 identical over 7 bases. CDR3 length equals 14 residues. CDR1 SGHRS and CDR2 YFSETQ come from the germline V gene. With V trimmed by 2 bases and J by 2 bases, 3 bases remained unmatched. The CDR3 sequence: CASSFRQGQETQYF. For the CDR3, the DNA is TGCGCCAGCAGCTTTCGACAGGGACAAGAGACCCAGTACTTC.

J is TRBJ2-1 and V is TRBV13; TRBD1 might be the D (6 bases). The CDR3 length is 11 residues. Germline V gene data show CDR1 as PRHDT and CDR2 as FYEKMQ (reference sequence). Trimming pared 1 base from V and 14 bases from J, leaving 9 bases between. The CDR3 loop reads CASSLATGKFF. For the CDR3, the DNA is TGTGCCAGCAGCTTAGCCACAGGGAAGTTCTTC.

Only a few counts were recorded for this clone. This chain connects TRBV7-2 to TRBJ1-4, with no clear D. This CDR3 is built from 14 residues. Germline assignment: CDR1 SGHTA and CDR2 FQGNSA. The germline V and J ends were trimmed by 1 base and 4 bases, with 7 bases remaining between them. DNA for the CDR3: TGTGCCAGCAGCTTAGGCGCAAGTAATGAAAAACTGTTTTTT. It encodes CASSLGASNEKLFF.

This clone was found a few times. The genes are TRBV5-6 and TRBJ1-1; possible D gene TRBD1, 5 bases. The V and J ends lost 4 bases and 7 bases respectively, with 17 bases between them. Looked up from germline, CDR1 is SGHDT and CDR2 is YYEEEE. The CDR3 sequence is 14 residues long. The CDR3 protein is CASSPGRGMDEAFF. For the CDR3, the DNA is TGTGCCAGCAGCCCGGGCCGGGGGATGGATGAAGCTTTCTTT.

This chain joins TRBV4-1 and TRBJ2-7; D is undetermined. The CDR3 is made up of 14 amino acids. V gave up 4 bases and J gave up 5 bases, with 15 bases separating them. Germline CDR1 is MGHRA and CDR2 is YSYEKL. Here the CDR3 DNA reads TGCGCCAGCAGCCCACCAGCCCGCAGCGACGAGCAGTACTTC. Translating it yields CASSPPARSDEQYF.

This clone was seen a few times. The V gene is TRBV19, the J gene TRBJ2-5, with a tentative D call TRBD2 (5 bases). The CDR3 is 14 amino acids. Trimming removed 8 bases from V and 1 base from J, with 14 bases in between. The V gene's germline CDR1 is LNHDA and CDR2 SQIVND (reference sequence). Here the CDR3 reads CASSTGLAQETQYF. CDR3 nucleotides: TGTGCCAGTTCCACCGGGCTAGCCCAAGAGACCCAGTACTTC.

The chain has TRBV4-1 and TRBJ1-1; TRBD1 aligns across 8 bases. The CDR3 runs to 15 residues. Trimming cost V 3 bases and J 1 base; bases outside gene matches: 4. The V gene's germline CDR1 is MGHRA and CDR2 YSYEKL. The CDR3 region is CASSQTGAGNTEAFF. The CDR3 bases are TGCGCCAGCAGCCAGACAGGGGCCGGGAACACTGAAGCTTTCTTT.

This clone has more than one count but fewer than ten. V usage is TRBV14 and J usage is TRBJ2-1; D remains unclear. The CDR3 sequence is 13 residues long. The germline V gene has CDR1 SGHDN and CDR2 FVKESK. Trimming pared 0 bases from V and 4 bases from J, leaving 4 bases between. This CDR3 is CASSQDRYNEQFF. CDR3 coding DNA: TGTGCCAGCAGCCAAGATCGGTACAATGAGCAGTTCTTC. The variable domain in full, completed from reference TRBV14 and TRBJ2-1, reads EAGVTQFPSHSVIEKGQTVTLRCDPISGHDNLYWYRRVMGKEIKFLLHFVKESKQDESGMPNNRFLAERTGGTYSTLKVQPAELEDSGVYFCASSQDRYNEQFFGPGTRLTVL.